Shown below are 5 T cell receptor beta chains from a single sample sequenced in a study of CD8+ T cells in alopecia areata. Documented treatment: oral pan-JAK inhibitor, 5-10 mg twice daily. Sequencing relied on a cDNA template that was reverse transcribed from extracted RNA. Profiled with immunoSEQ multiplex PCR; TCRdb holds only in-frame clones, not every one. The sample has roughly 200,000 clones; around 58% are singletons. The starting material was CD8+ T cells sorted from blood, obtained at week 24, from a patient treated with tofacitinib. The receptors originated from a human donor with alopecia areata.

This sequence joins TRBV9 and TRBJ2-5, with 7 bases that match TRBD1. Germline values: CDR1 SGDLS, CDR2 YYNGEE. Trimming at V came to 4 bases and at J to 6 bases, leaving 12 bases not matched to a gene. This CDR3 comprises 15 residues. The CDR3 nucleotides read TGTGCCAGCAGCCTCACGACAGGGAACGGCCAGACCCAGTACTTC. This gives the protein CASSLTTGNGQTQYF.

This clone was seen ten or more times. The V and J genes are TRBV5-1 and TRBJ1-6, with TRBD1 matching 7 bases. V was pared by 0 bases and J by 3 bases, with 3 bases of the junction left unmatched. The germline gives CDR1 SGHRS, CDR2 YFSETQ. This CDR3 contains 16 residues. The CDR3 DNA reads TGCGCCAGCAGCTTGGAGTCAGGGGGCTATAATTCACCCCTCCACTTT. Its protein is CASSLESGGYNSPLHF.

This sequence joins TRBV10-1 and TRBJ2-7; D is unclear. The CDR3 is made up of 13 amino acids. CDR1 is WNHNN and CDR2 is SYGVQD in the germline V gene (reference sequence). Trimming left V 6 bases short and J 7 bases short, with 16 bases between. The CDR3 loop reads CASSPGSSMEQYF. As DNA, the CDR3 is TGCGCCAGCAGCCCCGGATCCTCCATGGAGCAGTACTTC.

The CDR3 loop is CASSKNSPDTQYF. The CDR3 DNA reads as TGTGCCAGCAGCAAGAATTCCCCAGATACGCAGTATTTT. The genes are TRBV9 and TRBJ2-3; D ambiguous. CDR1 SGDLS and CDR2 YYNGEE come from the germline V gene. This CDR3 spans 13 amino acids. V was clipped by 4 bases and J by 4 bases, with 10 bases between them.

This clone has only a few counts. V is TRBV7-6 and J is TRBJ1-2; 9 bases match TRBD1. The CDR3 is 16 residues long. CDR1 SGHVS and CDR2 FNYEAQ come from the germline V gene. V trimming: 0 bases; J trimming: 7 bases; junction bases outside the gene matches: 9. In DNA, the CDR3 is TGTGCCAGCAGCTTAGCGAGGAACAGGGGGCCAAGTGGCTACACCTTC. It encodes CASSLARNRGPSGYTF.